This passage covers 12 T cell receptor beta chains from one sample sequenced in a study of blood T cell repertoires in COVID-19. Only in-frame clones appear in the TCRdb table, and some are missing; sequencing was by immunoSEQ multiplex PCR. This sample has approximately 100,000 clones, with roughly 69% found just once. Input material: peripheral blood. The origin of the receptors is a man older than 75 with acute or convalescent COVID-19.

This clone showed up just a few times. The gene calls are TRBV7-2 and TRBJ2-1; 11 bases fit TRBD2. V was clipped by 5 bases and J by 5 bases; unmatched bases: 8. Germline assignment: CDR1 SGHTA and CDR2 FQGNSA. The CDR3 covers 16 residues. The CDR3 spells CASSLLLAGVDNEQFF. For the CDR3, the DNA is TGTGCCAGCAGCCTTCTACTAGCGGGAGTGGACAATGAGCAGTTCTTC.

The chain combines TRBV19 with TRBJ2-7, with 12 bases matching TRBD2. The length of the CDR3 is 15 residues. Germline V gene lookup returns CDR1 LNHDA and CDR2 SQIVND (reference sequence). The V segment lost 8 bases and the J segment 4 bases; nucleotides outside the gene matches: 9. The CDR3 region has the DNA TGTGCCAGTGGGGACAGGACTAGCGGGACATACGAGCAGTACTTC. Its protein product is CASGDRTSGTYEQYF.

The V gene is TRBV19, the J gene TRBJ1-2; D is unclear. Germline V gene lookup returns CDR1 LNHDA and CDR2 SQIVND (reference sequence). Trimming stripped 8 bases from V and 4 bases from J, with 8 bases between. The CDR3 has 11 amino acids. The CDR3 DNA is TGTGCCAGTTTTTCAGGCTATGGCTACACCTTC. Protein: CASFSGYGYTF.

The chain links TRBV28 to TRBJ2-5, with 9 positions matching TRBD2. V dropped 7 bases and J dropped 4; count of bases not matched to a gene: 4. Germline CDR1 MDHEN, CDR2 SYDVKM. CDR3 length: 13 amino acids. In DNA, the CDR3 is TGTGCCAGCACTAGCGGGAACCGAGAGACCCAGTACTTC. This codes for CASTSGNRETQYF.

V and J are TRBV14 and TRBJ1-4, with 8 bases that match TRBD1. V gave up 4 bases and J gave up 11 bases; unmatched junction bases: 9. The CDR3 covers 14 residues. Germline values: CDR1 SGHDN, CDR2 FVKESK. CDR3 sequence: CASSPGGLGEKLFF. The CDR3 DNA sequence: TGTGCCAGCAGCCCAGGGGGCCTCGGAGAGAAACTGTTTTTT.

The J gene is TRBJ1-6, the V gene TRBV28, with D maybe TRBD1 (5 bases). Trimming left V 4 bases short and J 10 bases short, with 17 bases between. Germline V lookup: CDR1 MDHEN, CDR2 SYDVKM. The CDR3 length is 15 residues. CDR3 sequence: CASSSTLAGLSPLHF. The CDR3 DNA sequence: TGTGCCAGCAGTTCCACGTTGGCAGGGCTATCACCCCTCCACTTT.

This clone was counted only a few times. V is TRBV28 and J is TRBJ2-7; D is perhaps TRBD1 (6 bases). The CDR3 runs 15 residues. Germline V gene data show CDR1 as MDHEN and CDR2 as SYDVKM. Trimming cost V 6 bases and J 4 bases, with 19 bases left between them. CDR3 coding DNA: TGTGCCAGCAGAAGGACGGTGGGGGCGCGGTACGAGCAGTACTTC. Protein sequence: CASRRTVGARYEQYF.

The gene calls are TRBV5-8 and TRBJ2-4; a weak D match, TRBD1 (6 bases). In germline, CDR1 is SGHTS, CDR2 YDEGEE. Trimming shortened V by 6 bases and J by 0 bases, and 16 bases separated the two germline ends. The CDR3 spans 16 residues. The DNA of the CDR3 is TGTGCCAGCACCCTAGGGACATTACTAGCCAAAAACATTCAGTACTTC. This gives the protein CASTLGTLLAKNIQYF.

J is TRBJ2-7 and V is TRBV15, with TRBD2 matching over 12 bases. Per the germline V gene, CDR1 is LNHNV and CDR2 is YYDKDF (reference sequence). Trimming removed 1 base from V and 4 bases from J; junction bases left unmatched: 5. CDR3 size: 16 residues. Here the CDR3 DNA reads TGTGCCACCAGCAGAGCCGGACTAGCGGGAAAGTACGAGCAGTACTTC. It specifies CATSRAGLAGKYEQYF.

The chain recombines TRBV25-1 with TRBJ2-5, with D perhaps matching TRBD1 (5 bases). With 2 bases removed from V and 1 base from J, the gap between germline ends came to 11 bases. The CDR3 has 15 residues. Germline V CDR1 and CDR2: MGHDK, SYGVNS. CDR3 in DNA: TGTGCCAGCAGTGAACCTACAGGCTTCCAAGAGACCCAGTACTTC. It encodes CASSEPTGFQETQYF.

V gene TRBV6-4 combines with J gene TRBJ2-3; possible D gene TRBD1, 6 bases. There are 14 residues in the CDR3. The germline CDR1 and CDR2 sequences are MRHNA and SNTAGT. V was cut by 7 bases and J by 2 bases, with 13 bases left in between. CDR3 region: CASISDRNTDTQYF. In DNA form, the CDR3 reads TGTGCCAGCATTTCGGACAGAAACACAGATACGCAGTATTTT.

This chain uses TRBV29-1 with TRBJ2-2; D call uncertain. Germline V gives CDR1 SQVTM, CDR2 ANQGSEA. This CDR3 comprises 11 residues. V was cut by 5 bases and J by 5 bases, with 6 bases left in between. The CDR3 reads CSVTSTGELFF. The DNA of the CDR3 is TGCAGCGTTACTTCAACCGGGGAGCTGTTTTTT.